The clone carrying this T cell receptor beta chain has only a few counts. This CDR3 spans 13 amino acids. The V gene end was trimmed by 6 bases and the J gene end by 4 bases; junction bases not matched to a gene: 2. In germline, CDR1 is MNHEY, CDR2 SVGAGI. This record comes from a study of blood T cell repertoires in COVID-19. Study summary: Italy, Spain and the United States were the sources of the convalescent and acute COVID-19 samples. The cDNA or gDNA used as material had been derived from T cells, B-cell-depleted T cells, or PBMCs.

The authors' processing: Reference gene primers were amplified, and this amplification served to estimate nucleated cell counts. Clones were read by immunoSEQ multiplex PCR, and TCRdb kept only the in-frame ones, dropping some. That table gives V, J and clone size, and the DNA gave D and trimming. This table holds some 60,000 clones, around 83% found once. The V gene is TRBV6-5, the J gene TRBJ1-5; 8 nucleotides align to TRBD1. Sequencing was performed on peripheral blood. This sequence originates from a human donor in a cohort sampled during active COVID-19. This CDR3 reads CASRGQVNQPQHF. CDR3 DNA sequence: TGTGCCAGCAGGGGACAGGTGAATCAGCCCCAGCATTTT.